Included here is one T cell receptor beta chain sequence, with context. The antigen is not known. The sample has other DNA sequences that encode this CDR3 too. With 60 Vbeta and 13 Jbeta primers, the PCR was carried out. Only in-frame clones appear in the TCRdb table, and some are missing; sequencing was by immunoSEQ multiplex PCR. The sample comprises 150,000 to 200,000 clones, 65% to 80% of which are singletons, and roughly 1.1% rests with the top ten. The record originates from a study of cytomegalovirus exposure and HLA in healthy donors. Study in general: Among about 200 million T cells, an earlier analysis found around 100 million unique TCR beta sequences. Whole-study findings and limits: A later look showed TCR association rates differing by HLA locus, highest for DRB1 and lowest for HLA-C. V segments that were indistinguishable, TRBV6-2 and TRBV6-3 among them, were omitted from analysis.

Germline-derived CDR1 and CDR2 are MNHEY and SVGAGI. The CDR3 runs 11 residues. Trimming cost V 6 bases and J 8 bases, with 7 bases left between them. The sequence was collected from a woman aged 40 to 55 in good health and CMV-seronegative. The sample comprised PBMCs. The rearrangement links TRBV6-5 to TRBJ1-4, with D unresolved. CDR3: CASSRGEKLFF. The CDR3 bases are TGTGCCAGCAGCCGGGGAGAAAAACTGTTTTTT.